This T cell receptor beta chain was retrieved from a study of blood T cells in healthy people across ages. Turning to the study itself: Capturing about one barcoded beta molecule per two T cells was achieved by template switching.

This clonotype appeared a single time. Its antigen is unknown. Study-level results: Donor CMV status, an unknown factor, possibly confounded changes in expanded clonotypes.

A second PCR of 7 to 11 cycles used a sample-barcoded 5' primer and a J-beta primer mix. MiXCR, applied by TCRdb to the 5' RACE reads, yields one record per CDR3 protein. The sample holds 850,000 to 1,000,000 distinct CDR3 sequences; roughly 43% are singletons and the top ten take 10% to 15%. Staff drew approximately 9.7 milliliters of peripheral blood from each donor. Total RNA, at least 6 micrograms per sample, came from PBMCs. The length of the CDR3 is 14 residues. The germline V gene encodes CDR1 SGHTA and CDR2 FQGNSA. This receptor was taken from a man between 25 and 39 years old in good health. The specimen was blood. V gene TRBV7-2 combines with J gene TRBJ2-1; D unclear. The tail of the sequence fits TRBJ2-7 better, so the J call may be wrong. The CDR3 protein is CASSLVPEIYEQYF. CDR3 bases: TGTGCCAGCAGCTTAGTGCCGGAGATCTACGAGCAGTACTTC.